The clone carrying this T cell receptor (beta chain) came up a few times. This sample stems from a study of beta chain features in type 1 diabetes. The CDR3 length is 15 residues. Trimming shortened V by 4 bases and J by 5 bases, and 17 bases separated the two germline ends. Germline assignment: CDR1 SSHAT and CDR2 FNYEAQ (reference sequence). cDNA synthesis used the whole RNA isolate, giving expressed TCRB sequences. Assay used: immunoSEQ multiplex PCR; TCRdb lists only in-frame clones, some missing. The sample has roughly 450,000 clones; approximately 10% are singletons. This TCR came from a woman aged 18-29 years in good health. Material for sequencing was naive CD4+ T cells from blood. The chain is built from TRBV7-7 and TRBJ2-5; a possible D gene is TRBD1 (6 bases). The chain's CDR3 is CASSSLGGSRETQYF. Written as DNA, the CDR3 is TGTGCCAGCAGCTCCTTAGGGGGTTCCCGGGAGACCCAGTACTTC.